The clone carrying this T cell receptor beta chain has more than one count but fewer than ten. Its antigen is not known. This entry comes from a study of T cells in Graves' hyperthyroidism and ophthalmopathy. Whole-study results and caveats: From stable hyperthyroidism, ophthalmopathy was set apart by a 13 V-J model. Most thyroid clonotypes with frequency above 0.001 were detected in blood.

Amplification yielded TCR beta CDR3 regions, with RNA transcripts as the source. The TCR CDR3 first-round RT-PCR relied on the HTBI primer set. One entry per CDR3 protein results from TCRdb running MiXCR on the multiplex PCR reads. The table includes fewer than 500,000 distinct CDR3 sequences, roughly 14% detected once. The CDR3 sequence is 16 residues long. J lost 0 bases, V lost 6 bases, and 5 bases had no gene match. Germline V gene lookup returns CDR1 LGHDT and CDR2 YNNKEL (reference sequence). Duration under 3 months, a NOSPECS grade of at least 4, and a Clinical Activity Score of at least 3 characterized the ophthalmopathy patients.

The clonotype comes from a woman aged 25 to 39 with Graves' ophthalmopathy. The sample taken for sequencing was blood. The chain carries TRBV3-1 and TRBJ2-3; 11 bases are shared with TRBD2. The CDR3 sequence is CASSLTSGASTDTQYF. The CDR3 DNA follows: TGTGCCAGCAGTCTGACTAGCGGGGCTAGCACAGATACGCAGTATTTT.